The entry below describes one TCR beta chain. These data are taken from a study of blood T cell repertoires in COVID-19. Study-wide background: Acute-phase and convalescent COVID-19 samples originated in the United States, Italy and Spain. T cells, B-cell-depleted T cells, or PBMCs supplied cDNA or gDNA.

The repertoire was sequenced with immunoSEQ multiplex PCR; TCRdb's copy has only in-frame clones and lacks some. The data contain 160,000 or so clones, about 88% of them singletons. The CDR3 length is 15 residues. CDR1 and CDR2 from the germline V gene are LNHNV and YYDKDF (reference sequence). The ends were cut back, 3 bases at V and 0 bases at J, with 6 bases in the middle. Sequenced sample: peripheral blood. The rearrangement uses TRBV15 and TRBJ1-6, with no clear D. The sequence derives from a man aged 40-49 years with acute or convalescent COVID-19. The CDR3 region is CATSSSLSYNSPLHF. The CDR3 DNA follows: TGTGCCACCAGCAGCAGTCTCTCCTATAATTCACCCCTCCACTTT. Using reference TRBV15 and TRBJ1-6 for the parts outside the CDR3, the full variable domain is DAMVIQNPRYQVTQFGKPVTLSCSQTLNHNVMYWYQQKSSQAPKLLFHYYDKDFNNEADTPDNFQSRRPNTSFCFLDIRSPGLGDTAMYLCATSSSLSYNSPLHFGNGTRLTVT.